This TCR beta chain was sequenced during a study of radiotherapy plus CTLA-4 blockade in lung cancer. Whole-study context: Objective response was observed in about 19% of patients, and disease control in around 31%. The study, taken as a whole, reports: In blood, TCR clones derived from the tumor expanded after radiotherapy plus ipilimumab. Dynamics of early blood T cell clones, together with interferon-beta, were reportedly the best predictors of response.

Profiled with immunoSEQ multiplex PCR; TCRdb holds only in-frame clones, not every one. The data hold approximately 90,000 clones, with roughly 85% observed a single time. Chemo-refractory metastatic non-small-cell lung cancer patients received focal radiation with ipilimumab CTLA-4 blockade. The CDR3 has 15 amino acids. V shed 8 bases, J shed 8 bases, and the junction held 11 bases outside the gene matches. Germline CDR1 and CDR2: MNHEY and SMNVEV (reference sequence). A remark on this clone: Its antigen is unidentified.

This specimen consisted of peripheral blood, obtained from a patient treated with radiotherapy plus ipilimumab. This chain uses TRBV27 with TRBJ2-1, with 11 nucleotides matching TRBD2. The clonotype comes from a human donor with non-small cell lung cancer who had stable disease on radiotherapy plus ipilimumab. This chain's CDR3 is CASARTLAGGHEQFF. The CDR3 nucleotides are TGTGCCAGCGCTCGAACGCTAGCGGGAGGCCATGAGCAGTTCTTC.